This T cell receptor (beta chain) was profiled in a study of CD8 T cells in ankylosing spondylitis. Notes on this clonotype: Its antigen remains unidentified. One base away lies a much larger clone, so this may be a sequencing read error.

The study, taken as a whole, reports: In synovial fluid and blood from reactive arthritis, some motif variants were previously reported. Characteristic, it appeared, of ankylosing spondylitis blood was a TCR beta motif of eight highly homologous variants.

The CDR3 has 16 residues. CDR1 DFQATT and CDR2 SNEGSKA come from the germline V gene (reference sequence). TCRdb recomputed calls from the 5' RACE reads with MiXCR, one row per CDR3 protein. The table lists about 130,000 distinct CDR3 sequences, around 9.7% of them singletons. The receptor was isolated from a male donor with ankylosing spondylitis or in good health (not recorded which). Sequenced input: blood, either unsorted or a sorted T cell fraction (not recorded which). The chain joins TRBV20-1 to TRBJ2-1; the match to TRBD2 covers 11 bases. CDR3 sequence reads: CCARRVTSGIRNEQFF. For the CDR3, the DNA is TGCTGTGCTAGAAGGGTGACTAGCGGGATTAGAAATGAGCAGTTCTTC.